These 24 T cell receptor beta chains originate from one sample sequenced in a study of cytomegalovirus exposure and HLA in healthy donors. It was with 60 Vbeta and 13 Jbeta primers that the PCR ran. The method was immunoSEQ multiplex PCR; TCRdb's version includes in-frame clones alone and lacks a portion of them. The repertoire holds some 170,000 clones, with roughly 79% as singletons. Specimen: PBMCs. The source is a young woman in good health and CMV-seropositive.

For this clone: No conserved phenylalanine or tryptophan is present at the end of the CDR3, so a read error is the likely explanation. The DNA is left out, because the CDR3 cannot be placed on it with certainty; the CDR3 is given as TCRdb lists it. The chain joins TRBV7-9 to TRBJ1-3; no check of the table's D call, TRBD1, against the DNA was made. 16 amino acids form the CDR3, both terminal residues included. In germline, CDR1 is SEHNR, CDR2 FQNEAQ (reference sequence). The CDR3 reads CAREHRDRGSSGGRII.

The V gene is TRBV5-8, the J gene TRBJ2-2; 7 bases align to TRBD1. Germline values: CDR1 SGHTS, CDR2 YDEGEE. The CDR3 length is 13 residues. Trimming took 7 bases from V and 6 from J; bases not matched to a gene: 6. CDR3 nucleotides: TGTGCCAGCCCGGACAGGTTGCCCGGGGAGCTGTTTTTT. It encodes CASPDRLPGELFF.

The CDR3 DNA reads as TGTGCCAGCAGCTTACTAGAATCCTACGAGCAGTACTTC. Its translation is CASSLLESYEQYF. The V call is TRBV7-2, the J call TRBJ2-7; D unresolved. Germline V gene data show CDR1 as SGHTA and CDR2 as FQGNSA. Between the trimmed V and J ends, which lost 2 bases and 1 base, there was a span of 6 bases. The CDR3 loop spans 13 amino acids.

The chain combines TRBV19 with TRBJ2-3; 10 bases are shared with TRBD2. The V gene end was trimmed by 5 bases and the J gene end by 2 bases; junction bases not matched to a gene: 7. There are 16 residues in the CDR3. Germline CDR1 is LNHDA and CDR2 is SQIVND (reference sequence). The CDR3 region has the DNA TGTGCCAGTAGTGTGGGACTAGCGAACCTCACAGATACGCAGTATTTT. Residues: CASSVGLANLTDTQYF.

The chain joins TRBV4-2 to TRBJ1-1; the D is unclear. CDR1 and CDR2 (germline): LGHNA, YNFKEQ. The CDR3 sequence is 15 residues long. V was shortened by 4 bases and J by 2 bases, with 14 bases between the two germline ends. The CDR3 here is CASSPFGTENTEAFF. The CDR3 nucleotides are TGTGCCAGCAGCCCTTTCGGCACAGAAAACACTGAAGCTTTCTTT.

The chain uses TRBV7-2 and TRBJ1-3; a possible D gene is TRBD1 (6 bases). The germline V gene encodes CDR1 SGHTA and CDR2 FQGNSA. CDR3 length equals 14 residues. Trimming removed 3 bases from V and 2 bases from J, with 8 bases in between. The CDR3 nucleotides are TGTGCCAGCAGCTTTGGGGGCACTGGAAACACCATATATTTT. Translation: CASSFGGTGNTIYF. Full variable domain (rest looked up from reference TRBV7-2 and TRBJ1-3): GAGVSQSPSNKVTEKGKDVELRCDPISGHTALYWYRQSLGQGLEFLIYFQGNSAPDKSGLPSDRFSAERTGGSVSTLTIQRTQQEDSAVYLCASSFGGTGNTIYFGEGSWLTVV.

V gene TRBV29-1 combines with J gene TRBJ2-7, with D uncertain. Germline V gene data show CDR1 as SQVTM and CDR2 as ANQGSEA. The CDR3 runs to 13 residues. V was pared by 5 bases and J by 5 bases, with 16 bases between. The CDR3 DNA reads as TGCAGCGTTTTACCGGCCACGACACACGAGCAGTACTTC. This sequence encodes CSVLPATTHEQYF.

The gene calls are TRBV11-2 and TRBJ2-7; 10 positions match TRBD1. In germline, CDR1 is SGHAT, CDR2 FQNNGV. The CDR3 length is 15 residues. Losses at the gene ends were 5 bases for V and 3 bases for J; bases not matched to a gene: 7. Written as DNA, the CDR3 is TGTGCCAGCAGCCCCCCTGGGACAGGGGTCTACGAGCAGTACTTC. Translating gives CASSPPGTGVYEQYF.

The CDR3 DNA reads as TGTGCCTGGAGTGGACAGGGAACAGGCGCAGATACGCAGTATTTT. As protein: CAWSGQGTGADTQYF. This sequence joins TRBV30 and TRBJ2-3; 7 nucleotides agree with TRBD1. The V and J ends lost 1 base and 4 bases, in that order; junction bases with no gene match: 8. Germline CDR1 and CDR2: GTSNPN and SVGIG (reference sequence). The CDR3 contains 15 residues.

The chain carries TRBV13 and TRBJ1-2; D is uncertain. Germline V CDR1 and CDR2: PRHDT, FYEKMQ (reference sequence). The CDR3 totals 15 residues. V lost 0 bases, J lost 6 bases, and 14 bases lay in between. The DNA of the CDR3 is TGTGCCAGCAGCTTAGGATATTTTGGCCTTGATGGCTACACCTTC. Its translation is CASSLGYFGLDGYTF.

V is TRBV2 and J is TRBJ1-4, with 10 bases identical to TRBD1. V was pared by 5 bases and J by 8 bases, with 5 bases of the junction left unmatched. CDR3 length: 14 residues. Germline V gene sequence: CDR1 SNHLY, CDR2 FYNNEI. CDR3: CASSPWTGGEKLFF. In nucleotides, the CDR3 is TGTGCCAGCAGTCCGTGGACAGGGGGAGAAAAACTGTTTTTT. The whole variable domain, filled in from reference TRBV2 and TRBJ1-4, reads EPEVTQTPSHQVTQMGQEVILRCVPISNHLYFYWYRQILGQKVEFLVSFYNNEISEKSEIFDDQFSVERPDGSNFTLKIRSTKLEDSAMYFCASSPWTGGEKLFFGSGTQLSVL.

The chain joins TRBV27 to TRBJ1-2; 8 nucleotides match TRBD1. V shed 6 bases and J 4 bases; nucleotides not matched to a gene: 10. The CDR3 covers 15 residues. The germline gives CDR1 MNHEY, CDR2 SMNVEV (reference sequence). The CDR3 DNA is TGTGCCAGCAGCCTTTACAGGGGGACCCTCTATGGCTACACCTTC. It encodes CASSLYRGTLYGYTF.

V usage is TRBV2 and J usage is TRBJ2-2; 7 positions agree with TRBD2. The junction had 6 bases not matched to a gene; V was cut back by 4 bases and J by 4 bases. CDR1 and CDR2 from the germline V gene are SNHLY and FYNNEI. The CDR3 consists of 15 residues. The DNA of the CDR3 is TGTGCCAGCAGTGGAGGACTAGGAAGCACCGGGGAGCTGTTTTTT. Translating it yields CASSGGLGSTGELFF.

V and J are TRBV6-5 and TRBJ2-5, with D perhaps matching TRBD1 (6 bases). V was shortened by 4 bases and J by 9 bases, with 18 bases between the two germline ends. The germline V gene has CDR1 MNHEY and CDR2 SVGAGI. The CDR3 runs 14 residues. CDR3 sequence (DNA): TGTGCCAGCAGTTTCCGGACAGAAGGGATGGCCCAGTACTTC. The encoded protein is CASSFRTEGMAQYF.

This clone was found a few times. V gene TRBV10-3 combines with J gene TRBJ2-5; 10 nucleotides match TRBD2. The germline CDR1 and CDR2 sequences are ENHRY and SYGVKD. V lost 6 bases and J lost 2; bases outside the gene matches: 9. The CDR3 is 16 residues long. The CDR3 DNA reads as TGTGCCATCAGAAGTAGCGGGGGGTTAAATCAAGAGACCCAGTACTTC. Translation: CAIRSSGGLNQETQYF.

The V gene is TRBV11-1, the J gene TRBJ1-2; D not resolved. The V end lost 1 base, the J end lost 5 bases, and 8 bases lay between the germline ends. Germline-derived CDR1 and CDR2 are SGHAT and FQDESV (reference sequence). CDR3 length: 13 residues. CDR3 in DNA: TGTGCCAGCAGCTTAGGGACTGAGTATGGCTACACCTTC. Amino acid sequence: CASSLGTEYGYTF.

The chain's CDR3 is CASEGSGQPQHF. Here the CDR3 DNA reads TGTGCCAGCGAAGGCAGCGGTCAGCCCCAGCATTTT. This rearrangement joins TRBV5-6 to TRBJ1-5; D is unclear. Trimming stripped 7 bases from V and 6 bases from J, with 11 bases between. Germline assignment: CDR1 SGHDT and CDR2 YYEEEE. The CDR3 covers 12 residues.

The chain uses TRBV5-4 and TRBJ1-1; 8 bases are shared with TRBD1. The CDR3 is 14 residues long. V was clipped by 2 bases and J by 5 bases; unmatched bases: 5. Looked up from germline, CDR1 is SGHNT and CDR2 is YYREEE (reference sequence). The CDR3 DNA follows: TGTGCCAGCAGCTTAAGGACAGGGATGACTGAAGCTTTCTTT. It yields the protein CASSLRTGMTEAFF.

A few counts support this clone. The chain carries TRBV7-8 and TRBJ1-5; D is unresolved. The ends were cut back, 5 bases at V and 6 bases at J, with 11 bases in the middle. The CDR3 spans 13 residues. The germline gives CDR1 SGHVS, CDR2 FQNEAQ. CDR3 residues: CASSLPPPQPQHF. The CDR3 nucleotides are TGTGCCAGCAGCCTCCCCCCCCCTCAGCCCCAGCATTTT.

V is TRBV19 and J is TRBJ1-6; a possible D gene is TRBD1 (5 bases). The V end lost 6 bases, the J end lost 12 bases, and 12 bases lay between the germline ends. Germline assignment: CDR1 LNHDA and CDR2 SQIVND (reference sequence). The CDR3 extends over 12 amino acids. CDR3 region: CASSRATEPLHF. The CDR3 nucleotides read TGTGCCAGTAGCCGAGCGACAGAACCCCTCCACTTT.

The CDR3 sequence is CSAPGGANTGELFF. DNA for the CDR3: TGCAGCGCCCCGGGAGGGGCGAACACCGGGGAGCTGTTTTTT. The chain links TRBV29-1 to TRBJ2-2; 8 bases align to TRBD2. CDR1 and CDR2 (germline): SQVTM, ANQGSEA. After removal of 7 bases from V and 0 bases from J, the junction contained 4 bases not matched to a gene. The CDR3 loop spans 14 amino acids.

About this clone: The germline gene is not matched at one end of the junction; a read error may be the cause. This CDR3 reads CASSAVARPPDF. The CDR3, as DNA: TGTGCCAGCAGTGCCGTGGCCAGGCCGCCGGACTTC. The genes are TRBV2 and TRBJ2-7; D remains unclear. The CDR3 is made up of 12 amino acids. Germline CDR1 reads SNHLY; CDR2 reads FYNNEI.

The chain employs TRBV6-6 and TRBJ2-7; 8 bases match TRBD1. The CDR3 length is 14 residues. In germline, CDR1 is MNHNY, CDR2 SVGAGI (reference sequence). The V gene end was trimmed by 5 bases and the J gene end by 3 bases; junction bases not matched to a gene: 6. The DNA for the CDR3 is TGTGCCAGCAGTGACCGGGACAGGAACTACGAGCAGTACTTC. Translated, it gives CASSDRDRNYEQYF.

The chain employs TRBV29-1 and TRBJ1-2, with unresolved D. V lost 0 bases and J lost 1, with 12 bases in between. The V gene's germline CDR1 is SQVTM and CDR2 ANQGSEA. This CDR3 region has 15 residues. This chain's CDR3 is CSVEDFGGHNYGYTF. The CDR3 DNA is TGCAGCGTTGAAGATTTCGGAGGTCATAACTATGGCTACACCTTC.